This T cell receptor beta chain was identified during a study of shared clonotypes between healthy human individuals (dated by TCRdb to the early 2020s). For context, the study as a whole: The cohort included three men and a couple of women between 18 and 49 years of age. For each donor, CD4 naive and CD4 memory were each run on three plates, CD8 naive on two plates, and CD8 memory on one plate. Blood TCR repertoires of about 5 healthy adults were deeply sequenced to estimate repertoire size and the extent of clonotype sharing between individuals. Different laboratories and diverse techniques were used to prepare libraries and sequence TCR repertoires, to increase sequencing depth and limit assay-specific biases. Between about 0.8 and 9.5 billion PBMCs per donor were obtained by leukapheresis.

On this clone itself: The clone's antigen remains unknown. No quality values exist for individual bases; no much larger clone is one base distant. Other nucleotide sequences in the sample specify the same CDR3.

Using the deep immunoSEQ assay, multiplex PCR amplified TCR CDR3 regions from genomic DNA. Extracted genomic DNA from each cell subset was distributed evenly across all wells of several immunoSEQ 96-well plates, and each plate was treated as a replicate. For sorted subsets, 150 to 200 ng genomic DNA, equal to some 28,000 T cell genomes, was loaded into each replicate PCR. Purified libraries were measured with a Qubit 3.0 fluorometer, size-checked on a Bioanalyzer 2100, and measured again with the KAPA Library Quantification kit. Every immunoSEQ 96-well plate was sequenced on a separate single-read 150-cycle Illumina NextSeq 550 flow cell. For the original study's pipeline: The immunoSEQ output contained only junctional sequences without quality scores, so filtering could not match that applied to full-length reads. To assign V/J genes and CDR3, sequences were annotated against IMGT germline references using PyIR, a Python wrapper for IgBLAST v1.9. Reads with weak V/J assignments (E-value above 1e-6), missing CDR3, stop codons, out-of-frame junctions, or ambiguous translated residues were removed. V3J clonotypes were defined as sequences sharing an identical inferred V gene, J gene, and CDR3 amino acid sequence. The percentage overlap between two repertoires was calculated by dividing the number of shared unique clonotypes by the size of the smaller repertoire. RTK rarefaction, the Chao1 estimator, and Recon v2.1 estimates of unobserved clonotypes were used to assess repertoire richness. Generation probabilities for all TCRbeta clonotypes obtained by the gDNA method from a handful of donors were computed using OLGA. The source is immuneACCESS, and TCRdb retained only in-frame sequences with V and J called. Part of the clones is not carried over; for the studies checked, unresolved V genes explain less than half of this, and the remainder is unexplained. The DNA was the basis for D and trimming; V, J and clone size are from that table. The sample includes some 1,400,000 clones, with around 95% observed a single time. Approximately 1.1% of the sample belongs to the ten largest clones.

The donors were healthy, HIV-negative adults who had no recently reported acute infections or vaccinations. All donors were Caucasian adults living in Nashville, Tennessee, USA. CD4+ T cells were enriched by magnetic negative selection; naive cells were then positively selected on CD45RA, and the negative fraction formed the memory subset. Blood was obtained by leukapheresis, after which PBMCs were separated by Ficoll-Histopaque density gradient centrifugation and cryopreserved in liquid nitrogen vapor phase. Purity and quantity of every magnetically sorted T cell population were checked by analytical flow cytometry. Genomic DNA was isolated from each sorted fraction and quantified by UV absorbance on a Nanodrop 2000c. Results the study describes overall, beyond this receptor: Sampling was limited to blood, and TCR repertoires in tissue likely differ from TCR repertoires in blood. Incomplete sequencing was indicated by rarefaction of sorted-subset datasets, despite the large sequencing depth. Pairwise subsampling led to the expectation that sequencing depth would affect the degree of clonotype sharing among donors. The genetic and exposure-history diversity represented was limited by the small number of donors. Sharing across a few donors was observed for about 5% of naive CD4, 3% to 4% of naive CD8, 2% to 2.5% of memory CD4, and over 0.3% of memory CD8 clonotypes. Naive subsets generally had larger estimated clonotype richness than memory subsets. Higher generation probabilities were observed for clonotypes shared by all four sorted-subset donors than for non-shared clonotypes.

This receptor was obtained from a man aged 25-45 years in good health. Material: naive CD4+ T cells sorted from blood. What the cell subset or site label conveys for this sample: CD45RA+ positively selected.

The CDR3 reads CASSIFGGNTEAFF. In nucleotides, the sequence is TGTGCCAGTAGTATATTTGGCGGGAACACTGAAGCTTTCTTT. The chain is made from TRBV19 and TRBJ1-1; the D gene identity is not certain. The CDR3 spans 14 residues, from the cysteine through the phenylalanine. Left in the record is the CDR3 DNA by itself, 42 bases read in frame from the first base. The germline V gene encodes CDR1 LNHDA and CDR2 SQIVND (reference sequence). V sheds 2 bases and J sheds 1 base, leaving 8 bases between their ends. The full variable domain, completed from the reference TRBV19 and TRBJ1-1 proteins outside the CDR3, reads DGGITQSPKYLFRKEGQNVTLSCEQNLNHDAMYWYRQDPGQGLRLIYYSQIVNDFQKGDIAEGYSVSREKKESFPLTVTSAQKNPTAFYLCASSIFGGNTEAFFGQGTRLTVV.